These T cell receptor beta chains were read from a single sample in a study of CD8+ T cells in alopecia areata. Repertoires were generated with immunoSEQ multiplex PCR, while TCRdb's copy carries only in-frame clones and drops some. The data show about 110,000 clones, with around 59% seen just once and 20% to 25% held by the top ten. Material: CD8+ T cells sorted from blood. These receptors came from a human donor in good health. Both conserved end residues are part of each CDR3. A D gene is named only where the DNA matches it firmly. The listing skips clone size in some rows; elsewhere it reads once, few, many or a size class.

J gene: TRBJ1-5; D gene: TRBD1; clone size: NA; V gene: TRBV27; CDR3 protein: CASSSPGQNQPQHF; CDR3 DNA: TGTGCCAGCAGTTCGCCGGGACAGAATCAGCCCCAGCATTTT
J gene: TRBJ2-1; D gene: TRBD2; clone size: NA; V gene: TRBV9; CDR3 protein: CASSVSGGLNEQFF; CDR3 DNA: TGTGCCAGCAGCGTTAGCGGGGGGCTGAATGAGCAGTTCTTC
J gene: TRBJ1-2; D gene: NA; clone size: once; V gene: TRBV7-2; CDR3 protein: CASSFRGDYGYTF; CDR3 DNA: TGTGCCAGCAGCTTCAGGGGCGACTATGGCTACACCTTC
J gene: TRBJ2-2; D gene: TRBD2; clone size: NA; V gene: TRBV30; CDR3 protein: CAWNGGGAGTGELFF; CDR3 DNA: TGTGCCTGGAACGGCGGGGGGGCTGGCACCGGGGAGCTGTTTTTT
J gene: TRBJ2-2; D gene: NA; clone size: few; V gene: TRBV6-1; CDR3 protein: CASSEPAGSSAGELFF; CDR3 DNA: TGTGCCAGCAGTGAACCGGCCGGGTCCTCGGCCGGGGAGCTGTTTTTT
J gene: TRBJ2-5; D gene: TRBD2; clone size: NA; V gene: TRBV13; CDR3 protein: CASSRGGPDPSQYF; CDR3 DNA: TGTGCCAGCAGCCGCGGGGGGCCAGACCCGTCCCAGTACTTC
J gene: TRBJ2-7; D gene: NA; clone size: once; V gene: TRBV27; CDR3 protein: CASRRGVSYEQYF; CDR3 DNA: TGTGCCAGTAGGAGGGGGGTAAGCTACGAGCAGTACTTC
J gene: TRBJ2-7; D gene: NA; clone size: once; V gene: TRBV5-6; CDR3 protein: CASSFLHEQYF; CDR3 DNA: TGTGCCAGCAGCTTCTTACACGAGCAGTACTTC
J gene: TRBJ2-1; D gene: TRBD2; clone size: NA; V gene: TRBV4-2; CDR3 protein: CASSQEGTSGWDEQFF; CDR3 DNA: TGTGCCAGCAGCCAAGAGGGGACTAGTGGGTGGGATGAGCAGTTCTTC
J gene: TRBJ1-5; D gene: NA; clone size: NA; V gene: TRBV25-1; CDR3 protein: CASSVGDGSNQPQHF; CDR3 DNA: TGTGCCAGCAGTGTAGGCGACGGTAGCAATCAGCCCCAGCATTTT
J gene: TRBJ1-1; D gene: NA; clone size: NA; V gene: TRBV7-9; CDR3 protein: CASSLATEEAFF; CDR3 DNA: TGTGCCAGCAGCTTAGCGACAGAGGAAGCTTTCTTT
J gene: TRBJ2-6; D gene: NA; clone size: NA; V gene: TRBV29-1; CDR3 protein: CSVEGTNSGANVLTF; CDR3 DNA: TGCAGCGTTGAAGGGACTAATTCTGGGGCCAACGTCCTGACTTTC
J gene: TRBJ2-1; D gene: NA; clone size: NA; V gene: TRBV5-4; CDR3 protein: CASSFRVLDGLNEQFF; CDR3 DNA: TGTGCCAGCAGCTTCCGGGTTCTAGATGGGCTCAATGAGCAGTTCTTC
J gene: TRBJ1-6; D gene: NA; clone size: NA; V gene: TRBV18; CDR3 protein: CASSPKPGLNSPNNSPLHF; CDR3 DNA: TGTGCCAGCTCACCCAAGCCGGGACTCAATAGCCCCAACAATTCACCCCTCCACTTT
J gene: TRBJ2-1; D gene: TRBD2; clone size: NA; V gene: TRBV30; CDR3 protein: CAWSLAGGPWRPGNEQFF; CDR3 DNA: TGTGCCTGGTCCTTAGCGGGGGGGCCGTGGCGACCAGGCAATGAGCAGTTCTTC
J gene: TRBJ2-7; D gene: TRBD1; clone size: few; V gene: TRBV30; CDR3 protein: CAWSPGQGVYEQYF; CDR3 DNA: TGTGCCTGGAGTCCCGGACAGGGGGTATACGAGCAGTACTTC
J gene: TRBJ2-6; D gene: NA; clone size: NA; V gene: TRBV5-1; CDR3 protein: CASSLWGSGANVLTF; CDR3 DNA: TGCGCCAGCAGCTTGTGGGGCTCTGGGGCCAACGTCCTGACTTTC
J gene: TRBJ1-1; D gene: NA; clone size: NA; V gene: TRBV5-4; CDR3 protein: CASSLVIWGTTEAFF; CDR3 DNA: TGTGCCAGCAGCTTGGTAATTTGGGGGACCACTGAAGCTTTCTTT
J gene: TRBJ1-2; D gene: TRBD1; clone size: NA; V gene: TRBV11-2; CDR3 protein: CASSLPGQGDNYGYTF; CDR3 DNA: TGTGCCAGCAGCTTACCAGGACAGGGGGATAACTATGGCTACACCTTC
J gene: TRBJ2-6; D gene: NA; clone size: NA; V gene: TRBV6-5; CDR3 protein: CASKHSGANVLTF; CDR3 DNA: TGTGCCAGCAAGCACTCTGGGGCCAACGTCCTGACTTTC
J gene: TRBJ2-7; D gene: NA; clone size: NA; V gene: TRBV11-2; CDR3 protein: CASSHSGSTYEQYF; CDR3 DNA: TGTGCCAGCAGCCACTCCGGGTCGACCTACGAGCAGTACTTC
J gene: TRBJ2-3; D gene: NA; clone size: few; V gene: TRBV2; CDR3 protein: CASSEFGRAADTQYF; CDR3 DNA: TGTGCCAGCAGTGAATTCGGCAGGGCCGCAGATACGCAGTATTTT
J gene: TRBJ1-2; D gene: NA; clone size: NA; V gene: TRBV27; CDR3 protein: CASSLLGGSNYGYTF; CDR3 DNA: TGTGCCAGCAGTTTATTGGGGGGGTCTAACTATGGCTACACCTTC
J gene: TRBJ2-1; D gene: TRBD2; clone size: NA; V gene: TRBV7-8; CDR3 protein: CASSLSAGGEDILGREQFF; CDR3 DNA: TGTGCCAGCAGCTTATCGGCGGGGGGGGAGGACATACTAGGCCGAGAGCAGTTCTTC
J gene: TRBJ2-3; D gene: NA; clone size: few; V gene: TRBV5-6; CDR3 protein: CASSYTYTDTQYF; CDR3 DNA: TGTGCCAGCAGCTACACCTACACAGATACGCAGTATTTT
J gene: TRBJ2-7; D gene: NA; clone size: NA; V gene: TRBV13; CDR3 protein: CASSLAGSDSEQYF; CDR3 DNA: TGTGCCAGCAGCTTAGCGGGGTCTGATAGCGAGCAGTACTTC
J gene: TRBJ1-6; D gene: NA; clone size: NA; V gene: TRBV5-6; CDR3 protein: CASSLGDRPLHF; CDR3 DNA: TGTGCCAGCAGCTTGGGTGACCGACCCCTCCACTTT
J gene: TRBJ2-7; D gene: NA; clone size: medium-sized; V gene: TRBV14; CDR3 protein: CASSPQGSNYEQYF; CDR3 DNA: TGTGCCAGCAGCCCTCAGGGGAGTAACTACGAGCAGTACTTC
J gene: TRBJ2-1; D gene: TRBD2; clone size: NA; V gene: TRBV6-5; CDR3 protein: CAAGTSRSEQFF; CDR3 DNA: TGTGCCGCCGGGACTAGCCGTTCTGAGCAGTTCTTC
J gene: TRBJ2-7; D gene: NA; clone size: NA; V gene: TRBV28; CDR3 protein: CASSFPGEGPSSSYEQYF; CDR3 DNA: TGTGCCAGCAGTTTCCCCGGGGAAGGGCCCAGTAGCTCCTACGAGCAGTACTTC
J gene: TRBJ2-1; D gene: NA; clone size: NA; V gene: TRBV2; CDR3 protein: CASSERRGLGYNEQFF; CDR3 DNA: TGTGCCAGCAGTGAGAGGAGGGGGCTGGGGTACAATGAGCAGTTCTTC
J gene: TRBJ2-5; D gene: TRBD2; clone size: few; V gene: TRBV29-1; CDR3 protein: CSVDAAGPKETQYF; CDR3 DNA: TGCAGCGTTGATGCAGCGGGGCCTAAGGAGACCCAGTACTTC
J gene: TRBJ1-1; D gene: NA; clone size: NA; V gene: TRBV23-1; CDR3 protein: CASPRGGLGTEAFF; CDR3 DNA: TGCGCCAGCCCCCGGGGGGGGTTGGGAACTGAAGCTTTCTTT